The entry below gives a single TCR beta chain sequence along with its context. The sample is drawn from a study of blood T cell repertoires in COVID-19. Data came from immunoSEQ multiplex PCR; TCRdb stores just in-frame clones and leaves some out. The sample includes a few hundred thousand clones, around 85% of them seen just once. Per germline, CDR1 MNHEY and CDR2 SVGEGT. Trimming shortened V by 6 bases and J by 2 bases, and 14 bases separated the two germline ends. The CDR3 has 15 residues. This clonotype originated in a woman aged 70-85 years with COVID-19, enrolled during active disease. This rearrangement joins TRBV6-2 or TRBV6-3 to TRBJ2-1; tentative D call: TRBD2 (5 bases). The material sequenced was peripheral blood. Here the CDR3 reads CASSRVATAYNEQFF. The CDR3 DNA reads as TGTGCCAGCAGCCGGGTAGCGACTGCCTACAATGAGCAGTTCTTC.